Listed below are T cell receptor beta chains from one sample, sequenced in a study of blood T cell repertoires in COVID-19. The table came from immunoSEQ multiplex PCR; TCRdb's copy has only in-frame clones and leaves some out. This table holds about 88,000 clones, 90% found once. Sequencing used peripheral blood. All receptors derive from a man aged 18 to 29 with COVID-19, enrolled during active disease. Both conserved end residues are part of each CDR3. Each record gives: clone size, V gene, CDR3 length, J gene, D gene, CDR3 DNA, CDR3 protein. A D gene is named only where the DNA matches it firmly. A row's size may be missing; if present it is once, few, many or a size class.

NA	TRBV5-6	14	TRBJ2-2	NA	TGTGCCAGCAGCTTGAAGGACTGGATGGGGGAGCTGTTTTTT	CASSLKDWMGELFF
once	TRBV7-9	14	TRBJ2-2	TRBD2	TGTGCCGCCCCCGGCGGGAGTGGAACCGGGGAGCTGTTTTTT	CAAPGGSGTGELFF
NA	TRBV11-2	14	TRBJ2-7	NA	TGTGCCAGCAGCGCCCCAGGAGGGCCCTACGAGCAGTACTTC	CASSAPGGPYEQYF
NA	TRBV9	18	TRBJ1-2	TRBD1	TGTGCCAGCAGCGTAAGTTCCCTCAGACAGGGACCTAACTATGGCTACACCTTC	CASSVSSLRQGPNYGYTF
few	TRBV10-3	13	TRBJ2-2	TRBD1	TGTGCCACCCGGGACAGGGGTACCGGGGAGCTGTTTTTT	CATRDRGTGELFF
NA	TRBV19	15	TRBJ2-1	TRBD2	TGTGCCAGTGGACGGACTAGCGGTACCTACAATGAGCAGTTCTTC	CASGRTSGTYNEQFF
NA	TRBV9	16	TRBJ1-3	TRBD1	TGTGCCAGCAGCGTAGCTACAGGGGACTCTGGAAACACCATATATTTT	CASSVATGDSGNTIYF
NA	TRBV6-5	15	TRBJ2-4	TRBD1	TGTGCCAGCAGTCCTGGGACAGGGAATGTAAACATTCAGTACTTC	CASSPGTGNVNIQYF
NA	TRBV7-9	15	TRBJ2-3	NA	TGTGCCAGCAGCCGACAGCAAGACCTCACAGATACGCAGTATTTT	CASSRQQDLTDTQYF
NA	TRBV6-2/TRBV6-3	14	TRBJ2-7	NA	TGTGCCAGCAGCCGGGACATGGGCTACTACGAGCAGTACTTC	CASSRDMGYYEQYF
NA	TRBV11-2	18	TRBJ2-3	TRBD2	TGTGCCAGCAGCCTAACTAGCGGGAGTAGGTGGGGCACAGATACGCAGTATTTT	CASSLTSGSRWGTDTQYF
NA	TRBV28	16	TRBJ2-7	TRBD1	TGTGCCAGCAGCTTAAATTCCGGGACAGGGTTCGACGAGCAGTACTTC	CASSLNSGTGFDEQYF
NA	TRBV2	14	TRBJ2-6	NA	TGTGCCAGCAGTCTAGGCTCTGGGGCCAACGTCCTGACTTTC	CASSLGSGANVLTF
NA	TRBV5-1	15	TRBJ1-2	NA	TGCGCCAGCAGCTTGGGGGCCGGGGGGGAGTATGGCTACACCTTC	CASSLGAGGEYGYTF
NA	TRBV3-1/TRBV3-2	15	TRBJ2-7	NA	TGTGCCAGCAGCCCCCCCGCGGAGGGCCCCTACGAGCAGTACTTC	CASSPPAEGPYEQYF
NA	TRBV6-5	13	TRBJ2-2	NA	TGTGCCAGCAGTACGACAGTCACCGGGGAGCTGTTTTTT	CASSTTVTGELFF
NA	TRBV11-2	15	TRBJ2-1	NA	TGTGCCAGCAGCTTAACCGGGAACCCCTACAATGAGCAGTTCTTC	CASSLTGNPYNEQFF
NA	TRBV28	12	TRBJ1-2	TRBD1	TGTGCCAGCACAGGGGGCAACTATGGCTACACCTTC	CASTGGNYGYTF
NA	TRBV4-3	18	TRBJ1-5	TRBD1	TGCGCCAGCAGCCAAGATTGGGCAGGGGGCGGACGCAATCAGCCCCAGCATTTT	CASSQDWAGGGRNQPQHF
once	TRBV27	14	TRBJ2-7	NA	TGTGCCAGCAGATGGAGGGACGGAGATTACGAGCAGTACTTC	CASRWRDGDYEQYF
NA	TRBV6-5	14	TRBJ2-5	NA	TGTGCCAGCAGTTACCAAGGGGTCCAAGAGACCCAGTACTTC	CASSYQGVQETQYF
NA	TRBV19	14	TRBJ1-5	NA	TGTGCCAGTAGTATCTTGGCAGGGCATCAGCCCCAGCATTTT	CASSILAGHQPQHF
NA	TRBV5-1	13	TRBJ2-5	NA	TGCGCCAGCAGCTTGGTGTACAGAGAGACCCAGTACTTC	CASSLVYRETQYF
once	TRBV6-5	14	TRBJ1-1	NA	TGTGCCAGCAGTTCCCTCGGGGTGAACACTGAAGCTTTCTTT	CASSSLGVNTEAFF
NA	TRBV12-3/TRBV12-4	13	TRBJ1-1	TRBD1	TGTGCCAGCATTATACAGGGGGGCACTGAAGCTTTCTTT	CASIIQGGTEAFF
NA	TRBV7-2	16	TRBJ2-7	TRBD2	TGTGCCAGCAGCTTAAACAGCGGGAGGGTTCCCTACGAGCAGTACTTC	CASSLNSGRVPYEQYF
NA	TRBV9	16	TRBJ2-1	NA	TGTGCCAGCAGCGTAGGGTCGGAGGGGACAGCCAATGAGCAGTTCTTC	CASSVGSEGTANEQFF
NA	TRBV5-1	15	TRBJ2-5	NA	TGCGCCAGCAGCTTGGTAACAACTATCCAAGAGACCCAGTACTTC	CASSLVTTIQETQYF
once	TRBV3-1/TRBV3-2	14	TRBJ1-3	NA	TGTGCCAGCAGCCAAGCAACAGCTGGAAACACCATATATTTT	CASSQATAGNTIYF
NA	TRBV2	16	TRBJ1-3	TRBD1	TGTGCCAGCAGTGAAATGTCAGGGGGAACTGGAAACACCATATATTTT	CASSEMSGGTGNTIYF
NA	TRBV7-9	12	TRBJ2-2	NA	TGTGCCAGCAGCGCTAGTCGCGGGGAGCTGTTTTTT	CASSASRGELFF
NA	TRBV7-9	15	TRBJ2-7	NA	TGTGCCAGCAGCTTATCTACAGGGAGCTCCTACGAGCAGTACTTC	CASSLSTGSSYEQYF
many	TRBV28	11	TRBJ2-7	NA	TGTGCCAGCAACAGGTACTACGAGCAGTACTTC	CASNRYYEQYF
NA	TRBV7-7	15	TRBJ2-1	NA	TGTGCCAGCAGCCTCAGACAAAGCTCCTACAATGAGCAGTTCTTC	CASSLRQSSYNEQFF
NA	TRBV18	14	TRBJ1-2	TRBD1	TGTGCCAGCTCACCAGAGGCGGGACAGTATGGCTACACCTTC	CASSPEAGQYGYTF
NA	TRBV5-4	13	TRBJ1-5	TRBD1	TGTGCCACCAGGACAGGGCCAAATCAGCCCCAGCATTTT	CATRTGPNQPQHF
NA	TRBV10-3	14	TRBJ2-7	NA	TGTGCCATCAGTGAGGGGACTGCAACCTACGAGCAGTACTTC	CAISEGTATYEQYF
NA	TRBV4-3	19	TRBJ1-6	NA	TGCGCCAGCAGCCGACGCACCTCGGCAGGGGCCGGTTATAATTCACCCCTCCACTTT	CASSRRTSAGAGYNSPLHF
NA	TRBV6-4	15	TRBJ1-2	TRBD1	TGTGCCAGCAGTGCCCTCCCGGGACAGGGACGTGGCTACACCTTC	CASSALPGQGRGYTF
NA	TRBV4-1	15	TRBJ2-2	NA	TGCGCCAGCAGCCGAGGACAGCAGAACACCGGGGAGCTGTTTTTT	CASSRGQQNTGELFF
NA	TRBV4-1	17	TRBJ1-3	TRBD1	TGCGCCAGCAGCCAAAGATCAGGCAGGGGGGCTGGAAACACCATATATTTT	CASSQRSGRGAGNTIYF
NA	TRBV7-9	13	TRBJ2-7	NA	TGTGCCAGCAGCATAGGGGGGCCGTACGAGCAGTACTTC	CASSIGGPYEQYF
NA	TRBV6-5	14	TRBJ1-2	NA	TGTGCCAGCAGGGGAGCGGGGGGAATTTATGGCTACACCTTC	CASRGAGGIYGYTF
NA	TRBV10-3	18	TRBJ2-2	TRBD2	TGTGCCATCAGTGAGGCAGCGGGAGGGGAGTTCGGCACCGGGGAGCTGTTTTTT	CAISEAAGGEFGTGELFF
NA	TRBV9	16	TRBJ2-7	TRBD2	TGTGCCAGCAGCGTAGGAGGGGGGACTAGCAGCTACGAGCAGTACTTC	CASSVGGGTSSYEQYF
few	TRBV2	12	TRBJ2-7	NA	TGTGCCAGCAGAGACAGACCCTACGAGCAGTACTTC	CASRDRPYEQYF
NA	TRBV5-5	17	TRBJ2-3	TRBD2	TGTGCCAGCAGCCGGACTAGCGGGTGGGCAGGTCCGAATACGCAGTATTTT	CASSRTSGWAGPNTQYF
once	TRBV24-1	14	TRBJ2-2	NA	TGTGCCACCAGAACAAACCGGGAGCCCGGGGAGCTGTTTTTT	CATRTNREPGELFF
NA	TRBV13	12	TRBJ1-6	NA	TGTGCCAGCAGCCAAGGGGGTAGGGCCCTCCACTTT	CASSQGGRALHF
NA	TRBV6-5	16	TRBJ2-1	NA	TGTGCCAGCAGTTACTCGCCCAGTATTCCCTACAATGAGCAGTTCTTC	CASSYSPSIPYNEQFF
NA	TRBV27	15	TRBJ1-1	TRBD1	TGTGCCAGCCATTCTAGGGGGCCCTGGTACACTGAAGCTTTCTTT	CASHSRGPWYTEAFF
NA	TRBV4-1	17	TRBJ1-5	TRBD1	TGCGCCAGCAGCCAACTAAGCCAAGGGGGCAAGAATCAGCCCCAGCATTTT	CASSQLSQGGKNQPQHF
NA	TRBV28	19	TRBJ2-1	TRBD2	TGTGCCAGCAGTTTACTGGGCGACAAGGGGCTAGCGGGCAGCAATGAGCAGTTCTTC	CASSLLGDKGLAGSNEQFF
once	TRBV25-1	17	TRBJ1-2	NA	TGTGCCAGCAGGGCGGGGAGGGGGAGAGGGACGGACTATGGCTACACCTTC	CASRAGRGRGTDYGYTF
NA	TRBV7-7	18	TRBJ2-7	NA	TGTGCTAGCAGCTTAGTTCAGATAAGAAAGCCCACTTCATCAGCGCGGCACTTC	CASSLVQIRKPTSSARHF
NA	TRBV14	15	TRBJ2-1	NA	TGTGCCAGCAGCCAGGGGCAGACACCCCTGAATGAGCAGTTCTTC	CASSQGQTPLNEQFF
NA	TRBV5-6	17	TRBJ2-3	NA	TGTGCCAGCAGCTCGCCCAGCGTAGGGGAGGTGACAGATACGCAGTATTTT	CASSSPSVGEVTDTQYF